Detailed here is one T cell receptor (beta chain). The data belong to a study of long-term antiretroviral therapy in people with HIV. Runs used v3.0 of the immunoSEQ assay and were done at survey level. Sequencing used immunoSEQ multiplex PCR; TCRdb keeps in-frame clones, though not all of them. The sample has 30,000 to 35,000 clones, about four fifths seen once; the top ten hold 3% to 4%. This specimen consisted of unsorted PBMCs, obtained 3 years after starting antiretroviral therapy. The TCR sequence derives from a man aged 45 to 65 with HIV.

This CDR3 is CASSYSTARSNEQFF. The CDR3 nucleotides read TGTGCCAGCAGTTACTCGACGGCCCGCTCAAATGAGCAGTTCTTC. J is TRBJ2-1 and V is TRBV6-5; D remains ambiguous. This CDR3 is built from 15 residues. Trimming pared 0 bases from V and 7 bases from J, leaving 13 bases between. The germline CDR1 and CDR2 sequences are MNHEY and SVGAGI.